What follows is one T cell receptor beta chain and its context. RNA transcripts were the template, and TCR beta CDR3 regions were amplified from them. The workflow started with a first-round RT-PCR run with HTBI primers and then moved on to a second-round multiplex PCR. TCRdb processed the multiplex PCR reads anew with MiXCR; each CDR3 protein has one entry. Counted here are hundreds of thousands of distinct CDR3 sequences, about 24% occurring once; the ten biggest clones make up about 6.6%. The record originates from a study of Graves' ophthalmopathy and Graves' hyperthyroidism. This CDR3 is built from 17 residues. Between the trimmed V and J ends, which lost 6 bases and 2 bases, there was a span of 22 bases. The authors enrolled newly diagnosed hyperthyroidism patients aged 18 to 65 with under 2 months' duration.

The sample consisted of peripheral blood. The TCR was taken from a woman in her late teens or twenties with stable Graves' hyperthyroidism. Some clones in this sample may be carry-over from other donors' samples. The chain has TRBV12-3 or TRBV12-4 and TRBJ1-2, with D unresolved. The CDR3 DNA reads as TGTGCCAGCAGCCTTACCGGGTCCGTGGTCGCAAACTATGGCTACACCTTC. It yields the protein CASSLTGSVVANYGYTF.